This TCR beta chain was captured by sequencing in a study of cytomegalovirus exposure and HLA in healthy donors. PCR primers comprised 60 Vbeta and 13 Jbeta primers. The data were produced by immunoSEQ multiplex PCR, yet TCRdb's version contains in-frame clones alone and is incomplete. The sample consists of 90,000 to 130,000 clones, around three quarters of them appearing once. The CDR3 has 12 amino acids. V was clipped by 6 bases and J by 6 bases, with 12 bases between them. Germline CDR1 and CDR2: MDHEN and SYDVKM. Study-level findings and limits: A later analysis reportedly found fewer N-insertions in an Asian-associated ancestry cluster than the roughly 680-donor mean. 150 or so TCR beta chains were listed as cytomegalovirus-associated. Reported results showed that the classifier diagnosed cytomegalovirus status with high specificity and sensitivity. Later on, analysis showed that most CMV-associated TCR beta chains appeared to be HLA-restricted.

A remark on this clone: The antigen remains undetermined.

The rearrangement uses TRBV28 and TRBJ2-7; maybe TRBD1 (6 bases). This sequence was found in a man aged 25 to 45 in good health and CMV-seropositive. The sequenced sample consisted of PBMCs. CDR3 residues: CASRINRAEQYF. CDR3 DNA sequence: TGTGCCAGCAGAATAAACAGGGCCGAGCAGTACTTC.